The 22 T cell receptor beta chains presented below share a single source sample, sequenced in a study of regulatory T cells in long-lasting Graves disease. Indicated time point: persistent/refractory GD, antithyroid drugs over 5 years with positive TRAb. The TCR library was made from RNA that had been extracted from PBMCs in TRIzol. Library construction for TCR beta used iRepertoire HTBI primers and Arm-PCR of CDR3 regions. MiXCR was run by TCRdb on the multiplex PCR reads, yielding one entry per CDR3 protein. The sample holds roughly 500,000 distinct CDR3 sequences; 20% to 25% are singletons and the top ten take 7% to 9%. Sequenced here: peripheral blood mononuclear cells (PBMCs), sampled when the disease was refractory, from a patient treated with antithyroid drugs. Source of these receptors: a female donor with Graves disease.

This clonotype was seen many times. V and J are TRBV28 and TRBJ1-1; no definite D call. The length of the CDR3 is 12 residues. Germline lookup yields CDR1 MDHEN and CDR2 SYDVKM. V shed 10 bases and J shed 7 bases, with 16 bases lying between them. For the CDR3, the DNA is TGTGCCACCCACAGAGGGTTGGGTGAAGCTTTCTTT. Amino acids: CATHRGLGEAFF.

The chain carries TRBV19 and TRBJ1-5; 8 nucleotides match TRBD1. This CDR3 is built from 16 residues. Germline values: CDR1 LNHDA, CDR2 SQIVND (reference sequence). J lost 8 bases, V lost 4 bases, and 13 bases had no gene match. CDR3 sequence (DNA): TGTGCCAGTAGTAGCTCGGACAGGGAGGGCGTCGAGCCCCAGCATTTT. This gives the protein CASSSSDREGVEPQHF. Complete variable domain (other parts from reference TRBV19 and TRBJ1-5): DGGITQSPKYLFRKEGQNVTLSCEQNLNHDAMYWYRQDPGQGLRLIYYSQIVNDFQKGDIAEGYSVSREKKESFPLTVTSAQKNPTAFYLCASSSSDREGVEPQHFGDGTRLSIL.

The genes are TRBV6-2 or TRBV6-3 and TRBJ1-6, with D uncertain. Trimming shortened V by 4 bases and J by 10 bases, and 8 bases separated the two germline ends. The germline V gene encodes CDR1 MNHEY and CDR2 SVGEGT. The CDR3 totals 12 residues. The CDR3 nucleotides are TGTGCCAGCAGTTCTCGGACCTCACCCCTCCACTTT. Residues: CASSSRTSPLHF.

Only a few counts were recorded for this clonotype. This rearrangement joins TRBV7-9 to TRBJ2-1, with a possible D match to TRBD2 (5 bases). Trimming left V 7 bases short and J 0 bases short, with 19 bases between. Germline V lookup: CDR1 SEHNR, CDR2 FQNEAQ (reference sequence). The CDR3 loop spans 17 amino acids. For the CDR3, the DNA is TGTGCCAGCAAAGACCCTTTGAGGGCGAGCTCCTACAATGAGCAGTTCTTC. Its translation is CASKDPLRASSYNEQFF.

CDR3 nucleotides: TGTGCCAGTAGTCCGGGGTCCCATGGCTACACCTTC. As protein: CASSPGSHGYTF. V is TRBV19 and J is TRBJ1-2; D ambiguous. Germline-derived CDR1 and CDR2 are LNHDA and SQIVND (reference sequence). This CDR3 contains 12 residues. Trimming shortened V by 5 bases and J by 6 bases, and 10 bases separated the two germline ends. Looking up the rest from reference TRBV19 and TRBJ1-2 gives the full variable domain: DGGITQSPKYLFRKEGQNVTLSCEQNLNHDAMYWYRQDPGQGLRLIYYSQIVNDFQKGDIAEGYSVSREKKESFPLTVTSAQKNPTAFYLCASSPGSHGYTFGSGTRLTVV.

This clonotype was seen at least ten times. The chain links TRBV10-3 to TRBJ2-5; 10 bases match TRBD2. CDR3 size: 16 residues. The germline V gene has CDR1 ENHRY and CDR2 SYGVKD. The trim removed 0 bases at V and 5 bases at J, leaving 6 bases unmatched. The CDR3: CAISESPSGSRETQYF. The CDR3, as DNA: TGTGCCATCAGTGAGTCGCCTAGCGGGAGCAGGGAGACCCAGTACTTC.

At least ten counts were recorded for this clonotype. The chain joins TRBV30 to TRBJ2-5; 7 bases fit TRBD1. After removal of 3 bases from V and 9 bases from J, the junction contained 10 bases not matched to a gene. The CDR3 spans 13 residues. The germline V gene encodes CDR1 GTSNPN and CDR2 SVGIG (reference sequence). This CDR3 is CAWRRGGETAQYF. The CDR3 DNA reads TGTGCCTGGAGAAGAGGGGGCGAGACGGCCCAGTACTTC.

The gene calls are TRBV13 and TRBJ1-6; 7 bases align to TRBD1. Germline V gene data show CDR1 as PRHDT and CDR2 as FYEKMQ (reference sequence). CDR3 length: 15 residues. Germline trimming cut 5 bases from V and 4 bases from J; bases unmatched to any gene: 5. CDR3 in DNA: TGTGCCAGCAGCAGCTGGGGACAGTATAATTCACCCCTCCACTTT. It translates to CASSSWGQYNSPLHF.

The chain joins TRBV28 to TRBJ1-1; D might be TRBD1 (6 bases). Germline V gives CDR1 MDHEN, CDR2 SYDVKM. V was clipped by 2 bases and J by 7 bases, with 14 bases between them. The CDR3 contains 14 residues. CDR3 amino acids: CASSLRGALNEAFF. DNA for the CDR3: TGTGCCAGCAGTTTACGGGGGGCGCTAAATGAAGCTTTCTTT. The full variable domain, with the rest looked up from reference TRBV28 and TRBJ1-1, is DVKVTQSSRYLVKRTGEKVFLECVQDMDHENMFWYRQDPGLGLRLIYFSYDVKMKEKGDIPEGYSVSREKKERFSLILESASTNQTSMYLCASSLRGALNEAFFGQGTRLTVV.

This clonotype has a handful of counts. The chain links TRBV4-1 to TRBJ1-4; D possibly corresponds to TRBD1 (6 bases). This CDR3 is built from 17 residues. The V gene's germline CDR1 is MGHRA and CDR2 YSYEKL. Trimming removed 2 bases from V and 11 bases from J, with 24 bases in between. CDR3 protein: CASSQPRGRGVKDKLFF. CDR3 bases: TGCGCCAGCAGCCAACCGCGAGGAAGGGGGGTGAAGGATAAACTGTTTTTT.

This clonotype was recorded many times. The V call is TRBV9, the J call TRBJ2-7; 8 bases are shared with TRBD2. The V and J ends lost 0 bases and 6 bases, in that order; junction bases with no gene match: 5. The CDR3 runs to 14 residues. Germline V gives CDR1 SGDLS, CDR2 YYNGEE. CDR3 nucleotides: TGTGCCAGCAGCGTAGGTCGGGAGGGCCTCGAGCAGTACTTC. It translates to CASSVGREGLEQYF. The entire variable domain, with the rest obtained from reference TRBV9 and TRBJ2-7, is as follows: DSGVTQTPKHLITATGQRVTLRCSPRSGDLSVYWYQQSLDQGLQFLIQYYNGEERAKGNILERFSAQQFPDLHSELNLSSLELGDSALYFCASSVGREGLEQYFGPGTRLTVT.

On this clonotype itself: Being one base from a much bigger clone, this may be a read error. This chain links TRBV6-2 or TRBV6-3 with TRBJ1-1, with D unresolved. CDR1 is MNHEY, CDR2 SVGEGT, per germline. The V gene lost 5 bases and the J gene lost 2 bases, with 15 bases spanning the gap. CDR3 size: 15 residues. The CDR3 protein is CASSDSRGPNTEAFF. CDR3 nucleotides: TGTGCCAGCAGTGATTCGCGTGGGCCTAACACTGAAGCTTTCTTT.

This clonotype was seen only a few times. The gene calls are TRBV19 and TRBJ2-7; weak D call: TRBD1 (5 bases). CDR3 length: 13 residues. Trimming removed 5 bases from V and 5 bases from J, with 13 bases in between. The germline V gene has CDR1 LNHDA and CDR2 SQIVND (reference sequence). The CDR3 nucleotides are TGTGCCAGTAGTGGACATACGGCCCACGAGCAGTACTTC. It translates to CASSGHTAHEQYF.

This clonotype has just a few counts. J is TRBJ1-4 and V is TRBV27; 8 nucleotides agree with TRBD1. The V and J ends lost 2 bases and 8 bases, in that order; junction bases with no gene match: 4. The CDR3 contains 14 residues. The germline CDR1 and CDR2 sequences are MNHEY and SMNVEV (reference sequence). CDR3 sequence reads: CASSLAQGDEKLFF. Here the CDR3 DNA reads TGTGCCAGCAGTTTAGCACAGGGGGACGAAAAACTGTTTTTT.

The rearrangement uses TRBV14 and TRBJ1-1; D is ambiguous. The CDR3 runs 14 residues. Germline CDR1 SGHDN, CDR2 FVKESK. The V end was cut by 5 bases, the J end by 6 bases, with 16 bases between. The CDR3 is CASSYGRESAEAFF. The CDR3 nucleotides read TGTGCCAGCAGCTATGGGAGAGAATCCGCTGAAGCTTTCTTT.

The J gene is TRBJ1-2, the V gene TRBV20-1; D ambiguous. From germline, CDR1 is DFQATT and CDR2 SNEGSKA (reference sequence). With 4 bases removed from V and 7 bases from J, the gap between germline ends came to 16 bases. The CDR3 contains 13 residues. This CDR3 is CSAILQRFFGYTF. CDR3 sequence (DNA): TGCAGTGCTATACTCCAGAGGTTCTTTGGCTACACCTTC.

The chain combines TRBV19 with TRBJ1-6; the D gene is possibly TRBD1 (5 bases). The CDR3 covers 16 residues. Trimming pared 4 bases from V and 7 bases from J, leaving 17 bases between. Germline V gene lookup returns CDR1 LNHDA and CDR2 SQIVND (reference sequence). CDR3 residues: CASSTRDASINSPLHF. CDR3 nucleotide sequence: TGTGCCAGTAGTACCCGGGACGCCTCAATCAATTCACCCCTCCACTTT.

This clonotype has only a few counts. The rearrangement uses TRBV6-2 or TRBV6-3 and TRBJ2-2; D not certain. Trimming cost V 0 bases and J 5 bases, with 13 bases left between them. The CDR3 is made up of 16 amino acids. Germline values: CDR1 MNHEY, CDR2 SVGEGT. The CDR3 nucleotides are TGTGCCAGCAGTTACTCTTTAAGCAGTAGGACCGGGGAGCTGTTTTTT. As protein: CASSYSLSSRTGELFF.

This clonotype was picked up a small number of times. The V gene is TRBV5-1, the J gene TRBJ2-7, with D possibly matching TRBD2 (5 bases). The CDR3 loop spans 14 amino acids. Germline CDR1 and CDR2: SGHRS and YFSETQ. The V gene lost 5 bases and the J gene lost 2 bases, with 14 bases spanning the gap. In nucleotides, the CDR3 is TGCGCCAGCAGTGTTGAGAGGGATACCTACGAGCAGTACTTC. This codes for CASSVERDTYEQYF.

The J gene is TRBJ1-1, the V gene TRBV27, with D tentatively TRBD1 (5 bases). CDR1 and CDR2 from the germline V gene are MNHEY and SMNVEV (reference sequence). The CDR3 loop spans 13 amino acids. Trimming took off 6 bases at V and 3 bases at J, with 11 bases between the two ends. The CDR3 loop is CASRLGGDTEAFF. CDR3 bases: TGTGCCAGCAGACTCGGGGGGGACACTGAAGCTTTCTTT.

This clonotype was recorded at least ten times. This chain uses TRBV27 with TRBJ2-7; D is ambiguous. This CDR3 is built from 13 residues. Germline V lookup: CDR1 MNHEY, CDR2 SMNVEV (reference sequence). Trimming shortened V by 3 bases and J by 4 bases, and 10 bases separated the two germline ends. The CDR3 nucleotides read TGTGCCAGCAGTTTTGGGCCGCCATACGAGCAGTACTTC. The encoded protein is CASSFGPPYEQYF.

This clonotype has a handful of counts. The chain is built from TRBV10-3 and TRBJ1-5, with 8 bases aligning to TRBD1. V shed 0 bases and J 0 bases; nucleotides not matched to a gene: 10. Germline values: CDR1 ENHRY, CDR2 SYGVKD. The CDR3 totals 19 residues. The CDR3 region is CAISESGRGPDNSNQPQHF. The DNA for the CDR3 is TGTGCCATCAGTGAGTCCGGCAGGGGGCCCGATAATAGCAATCAGCCCCAGCATTTT.